This T cell receptor (beta chain) was captured in a study of blood T cell repertoires in COVID-19. The overall study: Samples came from the United States, Italy and Spain, spanning acute and convalescent COVID-19. T cells, B-cell-depleted T cells, or PBMCs provided the cDNA or gDNA that served as material.

Authors' methods: Reference gene primer amplification yielded estimated nucleated cell counts. Here immunoSEQ multiplex PCR was the method, and the copy in TCRdb shows in-frame clones only, minus some. V, J and clone size reflect that table, while D and trimming were determined from the DNA. Of about 150,000 clones listed, 80% to 90% are singletons. This TCR came from a woman aged 60-75 years with active COVID-19. The source material was peripheral blood.

The CDR3 DNA is TGTGCCAGCAGCTTGCTAGCGGGGGGGGAGACCCAGTACTTC. Its protein product is CASSLLAGGETQYF. J is TRBJ2-5 and V is TRBV7-2, with 12 bases that match TRBD2. Trimming at V came to 3 bases and at J to 5 bases, leaving 1 base not matched to a gene. This CDR3 contains 14 residues. Germline assignment: CDR1 SGHTA and CDR2 FQGNSA.